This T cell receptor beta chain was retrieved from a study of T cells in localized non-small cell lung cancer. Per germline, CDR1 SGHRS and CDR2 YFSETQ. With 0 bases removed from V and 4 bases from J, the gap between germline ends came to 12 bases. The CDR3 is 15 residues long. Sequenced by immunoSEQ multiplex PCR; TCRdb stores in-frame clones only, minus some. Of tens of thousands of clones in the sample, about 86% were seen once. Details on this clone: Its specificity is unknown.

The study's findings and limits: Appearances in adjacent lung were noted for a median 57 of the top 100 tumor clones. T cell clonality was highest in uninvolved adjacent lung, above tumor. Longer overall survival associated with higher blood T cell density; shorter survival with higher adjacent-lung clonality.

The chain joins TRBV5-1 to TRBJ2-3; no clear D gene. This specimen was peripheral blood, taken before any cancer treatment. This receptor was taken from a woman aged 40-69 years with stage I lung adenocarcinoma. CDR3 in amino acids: CASSLVTPGSDTQYF. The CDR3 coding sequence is TGCGCCAGCAGCTTGGTTACCCCAGGCTCAGATACGCAGTATTTT.